A single sample is the source of the 13 T cell receptor beta chains below, sequenced in a study of cytotoxic CD8 clonotypes in ibrutinib-treated CLL. Profiling relied on immunoSEQ multiplex PCR, and the TCRdb table lists in-frame clones only, not all of them. Seen here are more than 200,000 clones, 75% to 85% observed once, and the top ten hold approximately 10%. Sequencing used PBMCs, obtained after 12 months of ibrutinib treatment. The source is a human donor with chronic lymphocytic leukemia.

The rearrangement links TRBV5-1 to TRBJ2-2; D uncertain. This CDR3 has 15 residues. V was pared by 2 bases and J by 0 bases, with 8 bases between. CDR1 and CDR2 from the germline V gene are SGHRS and YFSETQ. CDR3 in DNA: TGCGCCAGCAGCTTAGGCAGTTCGAACACCGGGGAGCTGTTTTTT. This translates into CASSLGSSNTGELFF.

This clone was seen only a few times. This rearrangement joins TRBV7-9 to TRBJ1-2, with D unclear. With 5 bases removed from V and 8 bases from J, the gap between germline ends came to 21 bases. Germline V gives CDR1 SEHNR, CDR2 FQNEAQ (reference sequence). The CDR3 runs to 15 residues. In DNA, the CDR3 is TGTGCCAGCAGCCCCTCTCAACCCCCCGCCAAGGGCTACACCTTC. Translated: CASSPSQPPAKGYTF.

V is TRBV6-5 and J is TRBJ1-1; weak D call: TRBD1 (6 bases). V lost 4 bases to trimming and J lost 5 bases, with 17 bases between them. CDR3 length: 15 residues. Germline CDR1 and CDR2: MNHEY and SVGAGI. The CDR3 is CASSLRPGAFTEAFF. In DNA form, the CDR3 reads TGTGCCAGCAGTTTACGGCCGGGGGCGTTTACTGAAGCTTTCTTT.

The chain employs TRBV19 and TRBJ2-5; maybe TRBD2 (7 bases). The length of the CDR3 is 15 residues. V lost 1 base and J lost 5, with 14 bases in between. Germline lookup yields CDR1 LNHDA and CDR2 SQIVND (reference sequence). The CDR3 here is CASSIGWGGRETQYF. In DNA, the CDR3 is TGTGCCAGTAGTATAGGTTGGGGGGGCCGGGAGACCCAGTACTTC.

The chain uses TRBV30 and TRBJ2-1; weak D call: TRBD1 (5 bases). This CDR3 has 12 residues. V was trimmed by 2 bases and J by 10 bases, leaving 12 bases between them. Germline assignment: CDR1 GTSNPN and CDR2 SVGIG (reference sequence). The CDR3 sequence is CAWSQGPGEQFF. CDR3 in DNA: TGTGCCTGGAGTCAGGGTCCCGGGGAGCAGTTCTTC. The variable domain in full, with the rest retrieved from reference TRBV30 and TRBJ2-1, is SQTIHQWPATLVQPVGSPLSLECTVEGTSNPNLYWYRQAAGRGLQLLFYSVGIGQISSEVPQNLSASRPQDRQFILSSKKLLLSDSGFYLCAWSQGPGEQFFGPGTRLTVL.

This chain uses TRBV7-9 with TRBJ2-1, with D perhaps matching TRBD1 (6 bases). CDR1 and CDR2 from the germline V gene are SEHNR and FQNEAQ (reference sequence). The ends were cut back, 5 bases at V and 0 bases at J, with 11 bases in the middle. CDR3 length equals 15 residues. This CDR3 reads CASSLRGGSYNEQFF. The CDR3 DNA is TGTGCCAGCAGCCTGAGAGGGGGCTCCTACAATGAGCAGTTCTTC.

The chain uses TRBV28 and TRBJ1-2; the D gene is possibly TRBD1 (6 bases). CDR1 and CDR2 (germline): MDHEN, SYDVKM. Trimming took 7 bases from V and 2 from J, leaving 11 bases between them. The length of the CDR3 is 13 residues. In nucleotides, the CDR3 is TGTGCCAGCACCTTAGGGGGGAACTATGGCTACACCTTC. It translates to CASTLGGNYGYTF.

This clone was counted a few times. CDR3 amino acids: CASSSTLTGELFF. In DNA, the CDR3 is TGTGCCAGCAGCTCGACCCTCACCGGGGAGCTGTTTTTT. The rearrangement links TRBV11-3 to TRBJ2-2, with D unresolved. The CDR3 is made up of 13 amino acids. CDR1 is SGHNT, CDR2 YENEEA, per germline. Between the trimmed V and J ends, which lost 4 bases and 4 bases, there was a span of 7 bases.

The chain uses TRBV29-1 and TRBJ2-5; maybe TRBD2 (6 bases). CDR1 and CDR2 (germline): SQVTM, ANQGSEA. The V gene lost 0 bases and the J gene lost 0 bases, with 8 bases spanning the gap. CDR3 length equals 14 residues. CDR3 coding DNA: TGCAGCGTTGAAGAGGAGGGGTACCAAGAGACCCAGTACTTC. This translates into CSVEEEGYQETQYF.

The V call is TRBV5-8, the J call TRBJ2-7; D might be TRBD2 (5 bases). The CDR3 is 11 residues long. V shed 6 bases and J shed 4 bases, with 8 bases lying between them. CDR1 is SGHTS and CDR2 is YDEGEE in the germline V gene. The CDR3 loop reads CASTGEYEQYF. CDR3 nucleotides: TGTGCCAGCACCGGGGAGTACGAGCAGTACTTC.

J is TRBJ2-3 and V is TRBV5-1; D gene uncertain. Germline V lookup: CDR1 SGHRS, CDR2 YFSETQ. The ends were cut back, 4 bases at V and 1 base at J, with 13 bases in the middle. The CDR3 extends over 15 amino acids. CDR3 nucleotides: TGCGCCAGCAGCCCTCCTGTCGAGCGCACAGATACGCAGTATTTT. It codes for CASSPPVERTDTQYF. The whole variable domain, filled in from reference TRBV5-1 and TRBJ2-3, reads KAGVTQTPRYLIKTRGQQVTLSCSPISGHRSVSWYQQTPGQGLQFLFEYFSETQRNKGNFPGRFSGRQFSNSRSEMNVSTLELGDSALYLCASSPPVERTDTQYFGPGTRLTVL.

This chain links TRBV7-9 with TRBJ1-1; D perhaps matches TRBD1 (5 bases). Germline CDR1 reads SEHNR; CDR2 reads FQNEAQ (reference sequence). There are 14 residues in the CDR3. V was shortened by 3 bases and J by 0 bases, with 8 bases between the two germline ends. CDR3 nucleotide sequence: TGTGCCAGCAGCTTGGCAGGGATGAACACTGAAGCTTTCTTT. As protein: CASSLAGMNTEAFF.

The chain has TRBV10-2 and TRBJ2-3; the D is unclear. Trimming cost V 8 bases and J 1 base, with 10 bases left between them. The CDR3 spans 13 residues. The germline V gene has CDR1 WSHSY and CDR2 SAAADI. CDR3 region: CASGRSRTDTQYF. For the CDR3, the DNA is TGCGCCAGCGGAAGATCCCGCACAGATACGCAGTATTTT.